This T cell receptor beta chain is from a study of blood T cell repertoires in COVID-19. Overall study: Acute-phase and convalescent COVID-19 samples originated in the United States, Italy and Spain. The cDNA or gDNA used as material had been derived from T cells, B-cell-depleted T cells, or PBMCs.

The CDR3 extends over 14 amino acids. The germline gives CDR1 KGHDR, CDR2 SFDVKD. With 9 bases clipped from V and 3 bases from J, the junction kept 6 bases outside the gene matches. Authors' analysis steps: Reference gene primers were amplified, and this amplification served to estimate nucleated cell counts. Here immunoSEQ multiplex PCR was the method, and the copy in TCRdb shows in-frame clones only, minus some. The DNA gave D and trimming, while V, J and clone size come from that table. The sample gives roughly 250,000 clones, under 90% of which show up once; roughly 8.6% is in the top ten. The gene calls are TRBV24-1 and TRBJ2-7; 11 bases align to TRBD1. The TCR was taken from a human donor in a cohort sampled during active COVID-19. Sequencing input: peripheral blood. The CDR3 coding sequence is TGTGCCACCTCCCCGGGACAGGGGGACTACGAGCAGTACTTC. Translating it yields CATSPGQGDYEQYF.